This T cell receptor beta chain was obtained from a study of beta chain features in type 1 diabetes. V was shortened by 3 bases and J by 2 bases, with 7 bases between the two germline ends. CDR1 and CDR2 (germline): SNHLY, FYNNEI. The CDR3 is made up of 13 amino acids. A word on this clone: Its matching antigen is unknown.

The study, taken as a whole, reports: Sampled from patients, naive, central memory and Treg TCRB repertoires appeared more similar than those sampled from healthy donors. Shortening that was moderate but significant affected the TCRB CDR3s of Type 1 diabetes patients in all four CD4+ subsets.

Around 120 mL of blood, on average, came from one heparinised draw per donor. A CD45RO/CCR7/CD25/CD127/CD95/CD27 panel sorted naive, central memory, regulatory and stem cell-like memory CD4+ cells. The whole isolated RNA underwent reverse transcription, so sequencing captured expressed TCRB transcripts. Clones were sequenced by immunoSEQ multiplex PCR, and TCRdb holds only the in-frame ones, with some missing. Of 140,000 or so clones listed, 13% are singletons. This rearrangement joins TRBV2 to TRBJ1-2; D is possibly TRBD1 (5 bases). This TCR was sampled from a man aged 18-30 years with type 1 diabetes. The sample comprised central memory CD4+ T cells from blood. CDR3 nucleotides: TGTGCCAGCAGTGAGGGGACCAACTATGGCTACACCTTC. Amino acids: CASSEGTNYGYTF.